The 22 T cell receptor beta chains below all came from one sample that was sequenced in a study of T cell responses to AZD1222 COVID-19 vaccine. Produced via immunoSEQ multiplex PCR; TCRdb's table is partial and in-frame only. Found here are almost 70,000 clones, 80% of them singletons; the top ten hold over 12%. This sample comprised peripheral blood, obtained 28 days after the second AZD1222 dose. These receptors were collected from an adult who received the AZD1222 COVID-19 vaccine.

The chain joins TRBV2 to TRBJ1-1; D is unresolved. Germline assignment: CDR1 SNHLY and CDR2 FYNNEI. The CDR3 has 11 residues. Trimming shortened V by 7 bases and J by 6 bases, and 9 bases separated the two germline ends. CDR3 residues: CASMPQAEAFF. In DNA form, the CDR3 reads TGTGCCAGCATGCCCCAGGCTGAAGCTTTCTTT.

The chain has TRBV6-1 and TRBJ1-2, with D possibly TRBD1 on 6 matching bases. Trimming left V 0 bases short and J 8 bases short, with 16 bases between. The CDR3 contains 15 residues. Germline CDR1 MNHNS, CDR2 SASEGT. As DNA, the CDR3 is TGTGCCAGCAGTGAAGCTCAGGGGTATGGGTTAGGCTACACCTTC. This translates into CASSEAQGYGLGYTF.

This chain's CDR3 is CAWTPFGQSNTEAFF. The CDR3 DNA reads TGTGCCTGGACCCCGTTTGGGCAGTCGAACACTGAAGCTTTCTTT. The chain combines TRBV30 with TRBJ1-1; D uncertain. CDR3 length equals 15 residues. Germline lookup yields CDR1 GTSNPN and CDR2 SVGIG (reference sequence). V lost 4 bases and J 1 base, leaving 16 bases between the germline ends.

A note on this clone: The sample contains more than one DNA sequence encoding this CDR3. The chain links TRBV18 to TRBJ1-5; D not resolved. This CDR3 has 15 residues. Germline lookup yields CDR1 KGHSH and CDR2 LQKENI. V lost 2 bases, J lost 3 bases, and 11 bases lay in between. The CDR3 sequence: CASSPNYGNNQPQHF. The CDR3 DNA is TGTGCCAGCTCACCAAATTACGGAAACAATCAGCCCCAGCATTTT.

The rearrangement uses TRBV5-5 and TRBJ1-4; D unresolved. Germline V gene data show CDR1 as SGHKS and CDR2 as YYEKEE (reference sequence). Trimming pared 4 bases from V and 3 bases from J, leaving 7 bases between. CDR3 size: 13 residues. CDR3 sequence (DNA): TGTGCCAGCAGCCCACAAGCTAATGAAAAACTGTTTTTT. Its protein product is CASSPQANEKLFF.

The V and J genes are TRBV10-3 and TRBJ2-1; TRBD2 matches at 10 bases. Germline V gene lookup returns CDR1 ENHRY and CDR2 SYGVKD. The CDR3 is made up of 17 amino acids. V gave up 0 bases and J gave up 2 bases; unmatched junction bases: 4. The chain's CDR3 is CAISESAGGNPYNEQFF. The CDR3 DNA reads as TGTGCCATCAGTGAGTCAGCGGGAGGGAACCCCTACAATGAGCAGTTCTTC.

The chain links TRBV28 to TRBJ1-5, with 7 bases identical to TRBD1. Germline V gene lookup returns CDR1 MDHEN and CDR2 SYDVKM. Trimming removed 6 bases from V and 2 bases from J; junction bases left unmatched: 4. This CDR3 is 14 amino acids long. CDR3 nucleotide sequence: TGTGCCAGCAGCCCCGGACAGGGCAATCAGCCCCAGCATTTT. Translating gives CASSPGQGNQPQHF.

The genes are TRBV5-5 and TRBJ1-1, with D maybe TRBD1 (6 bases). CDR1 and CDR2 (germline): SGHKS, YYEKEE (reference sequence). The CDR3 covers 15 residues. V dropped 4 bases and J dropped 1 base, with 14 bases sitting between them. The CDR3 DNA sequence: TGTGCCAGCAGCCGGGGACAAGGGGGGAACACTGAAGCTTTCTTT. Its protein is CASSRGQGGNTEAFF.

This CDR3 is CASSEVETGGYGYTF. DNA of the CDR3: TGTGCCAGCAGTGAAGTGGAGACAGGGGGTTATGGCTACACCTTC. J is TRBJ1-2 and V is TRBV6-1, with TRBD1 identical over 9 bases. The ends lost 1 base at V and 5 bases at J; junction bases unmatched: 5. The CDR3 totals 15 residues. Per germline, CDR1 MNHNS and CDR2 SASEGT.

The chain is built from TRBV6-9 and TRBJ2-2; 9 nucleotides line up with TRBD2. This CDR3 spans 19 amino acids. V lost 6 bases and J lost 0; bases outside the gene matches: 14. Germline loops: CDR1 MNHGY, CDR2 SVAAGI. This chain's CDR3 is CASSNPSGAGGSNTGELFF. The CDR3 DNA reads as TGTGCCAGCAGCAACCCCTCCGGTGCGGGGGGGTCGAACACCGGGGAGCTGTTTTTT.

This chain connects TRBV6-5 to TRBJ2-1; D is possibly TRBD2 (7 bases). Trimming took 7 bases from V and 9 from J, leaving 16 bases between them. The CDR3 length is 13 residues. CDR1 and CDR2 from the germline V gene are MNHEY and SVGAGI. Written as DNA, the CDR3 is TGTGCCAGCAACTGGGCAGGGGAGGGTGAGCAGTTCTTC. The encoded protein is CASNWAGEGEQFF.

This clone was seen a few times. This chain joins TRBV10-3 and TRBJ1-2; no definite D call. The germline V and J ends were trimmed by 7 bases and 5 bases, with 14 bases remaining between them. Germline V gives CDR1 ENHRY, CDR2 SYGVKD. The CDR3 loop spans 13 amino acids. The CDR3 loop is CAITGSYLYGYTF. The CDR3 DNA is TGTGCCATCACTGGGAGTTACCTTTATGGCTACACCTTC.

The chain is built from TRBV6-1 and TRBJ2-7; the D gene is possibly TRBD1 (5 bases). Between the trimmed V and J ends, which lost 1 base and 6 bases, there was a span of 7 bases. The germline gives CDR1 MNHNS, CDR2 SASEGT. This CDR3 is 12 amino acids long. CDR3 coding DNA: TGTGCCAGCAGTGAAGTGGGGCGCGAGCAGTACTTC. This sequence encodes CASSEVGREQYF.

The chain recombines TRBV3-1 (or the pseudogene TRBV3-2) with TRBJ2-5, with 10 bases fitting TRBD2. Looked up from germline, CDR1 is LGHDT and CDR2 is YNNKEL (reference sequence). V lost 1 base and J lost 3; bases outside the gene matches: 5. The length of the CDR3 is 16 residues. The CDR3 nucleotides are TGTGCCAGCAGCCAAGGTAGTCTAGCGGGGGAAGAGACCCAGTACTTC. Translated: CASSQGSLAGEETQYF.

The chain joins TRBV3-1 (or the pseudogene TRBV3-2) to TRBJ2-7, with 8 bases aligning to TRBD1. Germline loops: CDR1 LGHDT, CDR2 YNNKEL (reference sequence). V lost 4 bases, J lost 7 bases, and 9 bases stayed unmatched. CDR3 size: 14 residues. The CDR3 spells CASSLGTGKGEQYF. The CDR3 region has the DNA TGTGCCAGCAGCCTAGGGACAGGCAAGGGAGAGCAGTACTTC.

This chain links TRBV7-2 with TRBJ2-6, with no clear D. CDR1 is SGHTA and CDR2 is FQGNSA in the germline V gene. V lost 4 bases, J lost 0 bases, and 7 bases lay in between. The CDR3 extends over 15 amino acids. CDR3 residues: CASSSRVSGANVLTF. The CDR3 nucleotides read TGTGCCAGCAGCTCCCGGGTCTCTGGGGCCAACGTCCTGACTTTC.

This clone was observed a handful of times. The V and J genes are TRBV4-1 and TRBJ2-1; no clear D. Germline loops: CDR1 MGHRA, CDR2 YSYEKL. V was trimmed by 4 bases and J by 9 bases, leaving 13 bases between them. The CDR3 loop spans 13 amino acids. In DNA, the CDR3 is TGCGCCAGCAGCCCTGCGTCTACCTTTGAGCAGTTCTTC. Translated: CASSPASTFEQFF.

The CDR3 protein is CASSGAHGLGRINTGELFF. In DNA, the CDR3 is TGTGCCAGCAGTGGAGCCCATGGCTTGGGACGGATCAACACCGGGGAGCTGTTTTTT. The V and J genes are TRBV2 and TRBJ2-2; tentatively, D is TRBD1 or TRBD2 (5 bases each). Looked up from germline, CDR1 is SNHLY and CDR2 is FYNNEI. V lost 4 bases, J lost 2 bases, and 23 bases lay in between. This CDR3 contains 19 residues.

J is TRBJ1-2 and V is TRBV6-1; D is uncertain. V was shortened by 3 bases and J by 8 bases, with 7 bases between the two germline ends. This CDR3 spans 11 amino acids. Germline CDR1 and CDR2: MNHNS and SASEGT. CDR3 sequence: CASSDGGGYTF. DNA for the CDR3: TGTGCCAGCAGTGATGGTGGCGGCTACACCTTC.

The table lists this clone with a few counts. This sequence joins TRBV13 and TRBJ2-5; TRBD2 matches at 9 bases. V shed 5 bases, J shed 1 base, and the junction held 14 bases outside the gene matches. The CDR3 extends over 18 amino acids. CDR1 and CDR2 (germline): PRHDT, FYEKMQ (reference sequence). CDR3 sequence: CASSPHPSSGALQETQYF. CDR3 bases: TGTGCCAGCAGCCCGCACCCCTCTAGCGGGGCCCTCCAAGAGACCCAGTACTTC.

J is TRBJ2-2 and V is TRBV10-2; the match to TRBD1 covers 11 bases. The germline CDR1 and CDR2 sequences are WSHSY and SAAADI. J was trimmed by 7 bases and V by 6 bases; bases with no gene match: 7. This CDR3 comprises 15 residues. CDR3 protein: CASRDRGHRGGELFF. The CDR3 DNA reads TGCGCCAGCAGGGACAGGGGGCATCGGGGCGGGGAGCTGTTTTTT.

The rearrangement joins TRBV7-9 to TRBJ1-6, with TRBD1 identical over 7 bases. After removal of 1 base from V and 5 bases from J, the junction contained 2 bases not matched to a gene. CDR3 size: 15 residues. The germline V gene encodes CDR1 SEHNR and CDR2 FQNEAQ (reference sequence). In nucleotides, the CDR3 is TGTGCCAGCAGCTTAGGACAGGGTGATAATTCACCCCTCCACTTT. Its protein product is CASSLGQGDNSPLHF. Full variable domain (rest looked up from reference TRBV7-9 and TRBJ1-6): DTGVSQNPRHKITKRGQNVTFRCDPISEHNRLYWYRQTLGQGPEFLTYFQNEAQLEKSRLLSDRFSAERPKGSFSTLEIQRTEQGDSAMYLCASSLGQGDNSPLHFGNGTRLTVT.